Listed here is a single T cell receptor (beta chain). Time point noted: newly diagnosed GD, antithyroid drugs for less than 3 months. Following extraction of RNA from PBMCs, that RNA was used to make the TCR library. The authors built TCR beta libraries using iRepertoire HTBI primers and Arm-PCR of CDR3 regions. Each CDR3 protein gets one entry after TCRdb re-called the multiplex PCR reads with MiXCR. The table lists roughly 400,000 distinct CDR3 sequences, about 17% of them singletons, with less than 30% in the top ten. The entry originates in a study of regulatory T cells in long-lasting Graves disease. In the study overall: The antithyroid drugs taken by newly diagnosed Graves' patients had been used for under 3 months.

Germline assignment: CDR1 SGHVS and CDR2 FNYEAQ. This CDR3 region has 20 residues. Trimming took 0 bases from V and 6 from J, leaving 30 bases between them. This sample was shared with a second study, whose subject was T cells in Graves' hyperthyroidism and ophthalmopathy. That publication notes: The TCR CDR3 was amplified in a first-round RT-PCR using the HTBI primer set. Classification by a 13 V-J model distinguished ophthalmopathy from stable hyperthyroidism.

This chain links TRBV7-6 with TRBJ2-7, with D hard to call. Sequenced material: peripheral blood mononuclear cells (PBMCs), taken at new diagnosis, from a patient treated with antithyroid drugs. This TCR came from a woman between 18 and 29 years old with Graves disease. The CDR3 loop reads CASSLARIIAKRVGLSEQYF. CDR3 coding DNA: TGTGCCAGCAGCTTAGCGCGGATAATAGCAAAACGAGTGGGCCTCAGCGAGCAGTACTTC.